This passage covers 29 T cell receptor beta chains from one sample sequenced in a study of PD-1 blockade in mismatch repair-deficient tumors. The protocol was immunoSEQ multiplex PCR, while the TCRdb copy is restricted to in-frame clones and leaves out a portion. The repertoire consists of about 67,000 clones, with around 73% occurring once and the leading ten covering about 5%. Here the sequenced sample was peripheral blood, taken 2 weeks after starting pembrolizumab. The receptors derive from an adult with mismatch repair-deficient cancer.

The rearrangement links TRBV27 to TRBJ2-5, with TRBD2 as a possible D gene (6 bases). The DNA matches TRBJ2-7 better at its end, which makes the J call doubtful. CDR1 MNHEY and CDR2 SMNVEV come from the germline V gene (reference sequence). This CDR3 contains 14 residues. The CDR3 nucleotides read TGTGCCAGCAAAGGTTGGCGGGACCCCTACGAGCAGTACTTC. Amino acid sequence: CASKGWRDPYEQYF.

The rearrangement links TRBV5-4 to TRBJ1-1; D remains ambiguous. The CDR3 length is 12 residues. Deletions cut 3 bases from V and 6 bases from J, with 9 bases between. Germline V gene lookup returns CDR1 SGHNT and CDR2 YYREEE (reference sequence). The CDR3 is CASSYQKSEAFF. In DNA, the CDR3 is TGTGCCAGCAGCTACCAGAAGTCTGAAGCTTTCTTT.

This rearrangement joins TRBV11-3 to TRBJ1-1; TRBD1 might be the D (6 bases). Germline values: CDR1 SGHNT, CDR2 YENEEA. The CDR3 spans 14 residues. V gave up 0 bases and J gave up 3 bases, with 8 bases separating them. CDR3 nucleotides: TGTGCCAGCAGCTTAGAACAGGGCTACACTGAAGCTTTCTTT. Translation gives CASSLEQGYTEAFF. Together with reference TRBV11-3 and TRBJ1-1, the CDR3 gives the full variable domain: EAGVVQSPRYKIIEKKQPVAFWCNPISGHNTLYWYLQNLGQGPELLIRYENEEAVDDSQLPKDRFSAERLKGVDSTLKIQPAELGDSAVYLCASSLEQGYTEAFFGQGTRLTVV.

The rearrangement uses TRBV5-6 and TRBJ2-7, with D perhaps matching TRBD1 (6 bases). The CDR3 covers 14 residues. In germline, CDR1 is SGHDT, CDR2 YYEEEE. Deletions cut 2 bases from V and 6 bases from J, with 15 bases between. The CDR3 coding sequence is TGTGCCAGCAGCTTTGGCACAGGGAAGGGCGAGCAGTACTTC. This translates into CASSFGTGKGEQYF.

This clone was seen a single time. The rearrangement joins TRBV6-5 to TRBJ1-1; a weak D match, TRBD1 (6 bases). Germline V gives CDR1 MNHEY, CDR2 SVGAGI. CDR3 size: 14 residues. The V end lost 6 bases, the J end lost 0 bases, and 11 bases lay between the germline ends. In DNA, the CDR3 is TGTGCCAGCAGCCCGACAGGATTGAACACTGAAGCTTTCTTT. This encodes CASSPTGLNTEAFF.

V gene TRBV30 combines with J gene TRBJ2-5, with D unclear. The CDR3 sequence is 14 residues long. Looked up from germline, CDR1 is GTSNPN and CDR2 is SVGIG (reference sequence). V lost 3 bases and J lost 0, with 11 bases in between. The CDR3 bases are TGTGCCTGGAGCACGGGCAGCTACCAAGAGACCCAGTACTTC. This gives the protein CAWSTGSYQETQYF.

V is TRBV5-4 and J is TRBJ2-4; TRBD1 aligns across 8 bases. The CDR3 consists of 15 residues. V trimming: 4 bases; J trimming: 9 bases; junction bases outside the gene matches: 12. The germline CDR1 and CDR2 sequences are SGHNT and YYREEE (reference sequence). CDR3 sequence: CASSQDGDRRSIQYF. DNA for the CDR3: TGTGCCAGCAGCCAAGATGGGGACAGGCGCAGCATTCAGTACTTC.

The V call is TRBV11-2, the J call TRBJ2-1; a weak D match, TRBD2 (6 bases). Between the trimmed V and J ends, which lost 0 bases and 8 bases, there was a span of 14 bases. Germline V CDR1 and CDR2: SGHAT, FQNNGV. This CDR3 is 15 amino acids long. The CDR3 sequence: CASSLDQIREDEQFF. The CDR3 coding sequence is TGTGCCAGCAGCTTAGATCAAATCAGGGAGGATGAGCAGTTCTTC.

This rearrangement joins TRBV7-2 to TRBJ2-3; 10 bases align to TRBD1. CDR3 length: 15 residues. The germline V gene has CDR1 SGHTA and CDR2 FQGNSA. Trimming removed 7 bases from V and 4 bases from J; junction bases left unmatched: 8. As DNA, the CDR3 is TGTGCCAGCAAATCGGACAGGGGGAGTGCAGATACGCAGTATTTT. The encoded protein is CASKSDRGSADTQYF.

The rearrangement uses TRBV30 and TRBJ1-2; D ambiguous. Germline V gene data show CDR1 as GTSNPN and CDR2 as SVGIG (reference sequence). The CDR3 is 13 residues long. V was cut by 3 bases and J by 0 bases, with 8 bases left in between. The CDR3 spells CAWRVGSNYGYTF. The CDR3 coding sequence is TGTGCCTGGAGGGTTGGATCTAACTATGGCTACACCTTC.

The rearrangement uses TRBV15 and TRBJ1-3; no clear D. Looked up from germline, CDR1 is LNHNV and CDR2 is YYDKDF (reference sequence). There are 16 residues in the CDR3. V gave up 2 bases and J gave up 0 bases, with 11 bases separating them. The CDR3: CATSRRQLSSGNTIYF. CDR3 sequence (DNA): TGTGCCACCAGCAGAAGGCAGCTGAGCTCTGGAAACACCATATATTTT.

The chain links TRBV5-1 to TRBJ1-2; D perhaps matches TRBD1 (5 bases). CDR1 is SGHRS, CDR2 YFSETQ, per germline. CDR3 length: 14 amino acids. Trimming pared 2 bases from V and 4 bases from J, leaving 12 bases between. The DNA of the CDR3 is TGCGCCAGCAGCTTACGGGACGGGATCTATGGCTACACCTTC. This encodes CASSLRDGIYGYTF.

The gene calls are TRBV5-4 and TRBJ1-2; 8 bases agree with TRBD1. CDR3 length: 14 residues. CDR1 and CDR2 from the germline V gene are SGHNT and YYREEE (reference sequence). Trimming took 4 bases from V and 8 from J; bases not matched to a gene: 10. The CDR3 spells CASSAKTGVEGYTF. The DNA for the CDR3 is TGTGCCAGCAGCGCAAAGACAGGGGTTGAAGGCTACACCTTC.

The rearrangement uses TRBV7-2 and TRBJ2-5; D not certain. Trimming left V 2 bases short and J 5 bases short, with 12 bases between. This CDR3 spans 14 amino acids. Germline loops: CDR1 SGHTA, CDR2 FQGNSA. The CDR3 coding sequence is TGTGCCAGCAGCTTAAGGCTAGAAGGGGAGACCCAGTACTTC. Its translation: CASSLRLEGETQYF.

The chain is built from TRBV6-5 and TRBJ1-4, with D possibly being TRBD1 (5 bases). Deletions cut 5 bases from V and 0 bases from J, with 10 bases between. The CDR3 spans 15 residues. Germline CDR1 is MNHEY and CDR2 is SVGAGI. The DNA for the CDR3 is TGTGCCAGCAGTGGGGACTTCGCAACTAATGAAAAACTGTTTTTT. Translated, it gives CASSGDFATNEKLFF.

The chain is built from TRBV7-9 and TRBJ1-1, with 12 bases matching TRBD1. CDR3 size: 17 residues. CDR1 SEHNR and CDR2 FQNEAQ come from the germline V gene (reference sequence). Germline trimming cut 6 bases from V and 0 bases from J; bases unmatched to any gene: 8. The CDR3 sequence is CASRPGQGARMNTEAFF. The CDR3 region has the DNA TGTGCCAGCAGACCGGGACAGGGGGCGCGGATGAACACTGAAGCTTTCTTT. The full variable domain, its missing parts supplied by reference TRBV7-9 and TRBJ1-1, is DTGVSQNPRHKITKRGQNVTFRCDPISEHNRLYWYRQTLGQGPEFLTYFQNEAQLEKSRLLSDRFSAERPKGSFSTLEIQRTEQGDSAMYLCASRPGQGARMNTEAFFGQGTRLTVV.

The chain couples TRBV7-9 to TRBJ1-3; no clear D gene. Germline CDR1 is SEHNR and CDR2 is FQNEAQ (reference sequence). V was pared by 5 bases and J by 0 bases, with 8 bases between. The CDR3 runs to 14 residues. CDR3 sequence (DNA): TGTGCCAGCAGCAGCCGAAGCTCTGGAAACACCATATATTTT. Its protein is CASSSRSSGNTIYF.

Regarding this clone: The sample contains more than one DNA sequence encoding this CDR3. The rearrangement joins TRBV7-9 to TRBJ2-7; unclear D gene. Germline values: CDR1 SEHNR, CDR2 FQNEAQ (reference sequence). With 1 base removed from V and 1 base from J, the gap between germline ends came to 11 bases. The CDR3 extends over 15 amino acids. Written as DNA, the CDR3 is TGTGCCAGCAGCTTAGTTTCGGGCAGATCCTACGAGCAGTACTTC. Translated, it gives CASSLVSGRSYEQYF.

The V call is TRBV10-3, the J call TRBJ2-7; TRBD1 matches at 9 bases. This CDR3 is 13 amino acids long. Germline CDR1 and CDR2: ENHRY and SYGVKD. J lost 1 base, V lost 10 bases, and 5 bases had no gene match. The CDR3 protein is CATGQGMSYEQYF. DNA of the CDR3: TGTGCCACGGGACAGGGCATGTCCTACGAGCAGTACTTC.

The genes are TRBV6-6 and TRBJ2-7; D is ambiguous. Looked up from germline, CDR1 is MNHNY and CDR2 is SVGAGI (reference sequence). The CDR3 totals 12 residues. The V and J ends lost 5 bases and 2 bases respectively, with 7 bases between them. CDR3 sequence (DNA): TGTGCCAGCAGTCAATCCACCTACGAGCAGTACTTC. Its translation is CASSQSTYEQYF.

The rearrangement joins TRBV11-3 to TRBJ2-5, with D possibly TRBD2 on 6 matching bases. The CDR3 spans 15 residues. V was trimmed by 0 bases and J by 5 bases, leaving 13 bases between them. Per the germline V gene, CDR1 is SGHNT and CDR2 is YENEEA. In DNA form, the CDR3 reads TGTGCCAGCAGCTTAGACGGGAGTAAGCTGGAGACCCAGTACTTC. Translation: CASSLDGSKLETQYF.

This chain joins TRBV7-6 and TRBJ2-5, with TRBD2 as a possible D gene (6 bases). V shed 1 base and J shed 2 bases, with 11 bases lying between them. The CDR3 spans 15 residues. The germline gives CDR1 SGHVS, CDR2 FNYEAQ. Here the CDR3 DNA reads TGTGCCAGCAGCTTAGGGGGGGTAGGTCAAGAGACCCAGTACTTC. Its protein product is CASSLGGVGQETQYF.

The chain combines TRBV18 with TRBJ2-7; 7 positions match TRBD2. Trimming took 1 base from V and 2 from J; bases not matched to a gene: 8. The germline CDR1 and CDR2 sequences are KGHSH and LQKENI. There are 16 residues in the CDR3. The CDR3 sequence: CASSPRTSGITYEQYF. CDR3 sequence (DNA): TGTGCCAGCTCACCACGAACGAGCGGGATAACCTACGAGCAGTACTTC.

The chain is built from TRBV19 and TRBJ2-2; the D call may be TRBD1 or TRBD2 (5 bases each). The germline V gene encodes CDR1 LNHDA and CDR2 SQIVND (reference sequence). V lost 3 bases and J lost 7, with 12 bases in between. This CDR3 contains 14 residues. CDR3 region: CASSMGRESGELFF. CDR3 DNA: TGTGCCAGTAGTATGGGCAGGGAGAGCGGGGAGCTGTTTTTT.

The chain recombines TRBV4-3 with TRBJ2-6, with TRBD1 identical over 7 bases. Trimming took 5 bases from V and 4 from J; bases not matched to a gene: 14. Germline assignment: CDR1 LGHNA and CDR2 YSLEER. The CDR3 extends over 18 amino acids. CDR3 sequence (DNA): TGCGCCAGCAGCGCCCGACAGGGTTTCGACTCCGGGGCCAACGTCCTGACTTTC. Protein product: CASSARQGFDSGANVLTF.

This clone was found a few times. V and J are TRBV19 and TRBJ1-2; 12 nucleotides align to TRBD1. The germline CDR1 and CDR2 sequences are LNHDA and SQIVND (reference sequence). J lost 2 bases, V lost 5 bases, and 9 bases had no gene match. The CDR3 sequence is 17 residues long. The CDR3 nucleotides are TGTGCCAGTAGTGTCCCGGGACAGGGGGCTAAGAACTATGGCTACACCTTC. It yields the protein CASSVPGQGAKNYGYTF.

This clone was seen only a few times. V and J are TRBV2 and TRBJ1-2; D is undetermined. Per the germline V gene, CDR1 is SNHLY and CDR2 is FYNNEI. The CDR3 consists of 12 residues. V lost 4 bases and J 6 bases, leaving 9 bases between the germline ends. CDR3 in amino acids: CASSVEQDGYTF. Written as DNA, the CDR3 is TGTGCCAGCAGTGTGGAGCAAGATGGCTACACCTTC. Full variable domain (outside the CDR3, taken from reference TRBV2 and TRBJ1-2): EPEVTQTPSHQVTQMGQEVILRCVPISNHLYFYWYRQILGQKVEFLVSFYNNEISEKSEIFDDQFSVERPDGSNFTLKIRSTKLEDSAMYFCASSVEQDGYTFGSGTRLTVV.

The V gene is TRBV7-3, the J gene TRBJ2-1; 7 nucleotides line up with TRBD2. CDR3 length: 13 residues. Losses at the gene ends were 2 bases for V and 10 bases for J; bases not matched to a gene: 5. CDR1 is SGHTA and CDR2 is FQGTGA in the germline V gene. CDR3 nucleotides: TGTGCCAGCAGCTTACATTCCGGGGGGGAGCAGTTCTTC. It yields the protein CASSLHSGGEQFF.

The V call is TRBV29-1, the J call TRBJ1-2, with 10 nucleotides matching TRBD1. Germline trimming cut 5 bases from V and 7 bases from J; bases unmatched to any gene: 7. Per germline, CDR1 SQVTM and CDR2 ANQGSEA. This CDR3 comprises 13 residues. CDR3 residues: CSVKPGQGSGYTF. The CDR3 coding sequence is TGCAGCGTTAAGCCGGGACAGGGGTCTGGCTACACCTTC.